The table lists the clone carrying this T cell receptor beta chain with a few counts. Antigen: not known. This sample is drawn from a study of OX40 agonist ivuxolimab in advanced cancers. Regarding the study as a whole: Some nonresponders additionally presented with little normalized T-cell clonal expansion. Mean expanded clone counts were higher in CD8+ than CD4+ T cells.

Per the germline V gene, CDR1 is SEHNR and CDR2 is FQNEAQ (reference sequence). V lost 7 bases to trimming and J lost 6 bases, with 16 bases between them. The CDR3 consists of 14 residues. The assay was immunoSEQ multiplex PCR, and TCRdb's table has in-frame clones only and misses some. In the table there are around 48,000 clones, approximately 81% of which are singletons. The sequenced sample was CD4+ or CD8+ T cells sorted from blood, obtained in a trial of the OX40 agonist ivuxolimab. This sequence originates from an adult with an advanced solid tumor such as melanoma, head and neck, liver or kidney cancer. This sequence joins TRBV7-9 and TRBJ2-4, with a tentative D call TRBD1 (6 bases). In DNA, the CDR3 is TGTGCCAGCACACAGGGTGGGTTGGCAAACATTCAGTACTTC. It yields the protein CASTQGGLANIQYF.